This section outlines one TCR beta chain sequence together with its context. The antigen it binds to is not known. Base-call qualities are not available, and no considerably larger clone is one nucleotide away. The source of the sample is a study of cytomegalovirus exposure and HLA in healthy donors (dated by TCRdb to about 2017). Looking at the study overall: An earlier analysis of approximately 550 of the donors reported 250 to 350 Gb of sequence data and 117 million unique TCR beta sequences from 150 million to 200 million T cells. An early release covering 550 to 650 HLA-typed donors comprised roughly 300 gigabases of sequencing data and around 85 million unique TCR sequences. Of the roughly 400 genotyped donors, roughly 80% fell in the genetic ancestry cluster associated with self-reported Caucasian donors. The study aimed to test whether cataloging public T cell receptors could reveal signatures of past pathogen exposure. The study profiled the T cell repertoires of 500 to 800 subjects by immunosequencing and related them to cytomegalovirus serostatus. Besides the first cohort of 500 to 700 subjects, a separate validation cohort made up of over 95 different subjects was used. To predict cytomegalovirus infection status, the study combined high-throughput TCR immunosequencing, statistical association of individual TCRs with disease status, and machine learning. A later analysis re-analyzed previously published TCR beta repertoires from about 600 donors and added high-resolution HLA genotyping to study TCR occurrence patterns. Rather than drawing on any new phenotypic data, the later analysis identified candidate immune exposures from TCR beta sequences and the way those sequences occurred across donors. To decide whether each TCR beta V gene segment behaved as functional or pseudogenic, an earlier analysis of approximately 590 of the donors relied on high-throughput TCR beta sequencing. Donor age, sex, ethnicity and CMV serostatus were compiled together with the repertoire data. A later genetic analysis took genome-wide SNP genotypes for about 55% of the roughly 700 donors and used that subset as a discovery cohort. All discovery cohort repertoires had been generated using a single sequencing platform. HLA typing covered class I and class II loci at four-digit resolution. The number of typed donors differed by locus: about 629-630 for A, B, C, DRB1 and DQB1; approximately 520 for DQA1; some 610 for DPA1; and roughly 450 for DPB1. Roughly 5 DR-DQ haplotypes were handled as single units for association and clustering, since linkage in the cohort was strong. Among some 400 genotyped donors of the cohort, an average of approximately 240,000 unique TCR beta nucleotide sequences was sequenced per donor, of which about 20% were non-productive. Broader findings and caveats from the paper: A further reported finding was that TCR beta sequences accurately predicted the HLA-A and HLA-B alleles for most subjects in the first cohort. Because counts were too low, about 15 rarely observed V segments, including chromosome 9 orphons, were left out of the earlier analysis of 500 to 750 of the donors. In a later analysis, TCR association rates were found to vary across HLA loci, with the most associated TCRs seen for DRB1 alleles and the fewest for HLA-C alleles. When HLA alleles, especially DR and DQ, strongly co-occurred, attributing TCR associations to individual alleles was difficult. The cohort was sequenced for TCR beta chains only, and without alpha or paired-chain data the features that could be detected were limited. In both the original and validation cohorts, the classifier was reported to diagnose cytomegalovirus status with high specificity and sensitivity. Linkage disequilibrium might explain the correlated functional status among segregating V segments, but an unknown experimental factor could not be excluded. Immune exposure information for the cohort was limited to CMV serostatus. In an earlier analysis of some 550 of the donors, most TCR beta V segments were observed in productive rearrangements about 87% or about 30% of the time, broadly matching IMGT annotations. In a later genetic analysis, a missense DCLRE1C variant was associated with V-gene and J-gene trimming of TCR beta chains, and the association was replicated in an independent cohort. Most TCR sequences were seen in very few donors, while some public TCRs were found in many individuals. At a false discovery rate of 0.05, a later analysis linked about 17,000 TCR beta sequences to specific HLA alleles. According to a later analysis, parvovirus B19, influenza, CMV and Epstein-Barr virus appeared linked to several top co-occurrence clusters. According to the authors, the approach could potentially be generalized to other disease states and immunological phenotypes. In a later analysis, HLA-associated TCR beta chains showed more clonal expansion and lower generation probabilities than non-associated chains that were equally common. A later genetic analysis reported fewer N-insertions in productive TCRs among donors in an Asian-associated ancestry cluster than the roughly 620-donor mean. Because the 87-base-pair reads could not distinguish some IMGT-functional V segments, including TRBV6-2 and TRBV6-3, those segments were excluded. A cluster of highly shared sequence variants was judged likely to represent a technical artifact of the sequencing pipeline. In a later analysis, most CMV-associated TCR beta chains were found to appear HLA-restricted, with HLA associations seemingly driven largely by CMV exposure. In vitro tests confirmed that a few of the cytomegalovirus-associated TCR beta chains recognize cytomegalovirus antigens. Because some donors lacked HLA typing at each locus, the association tests relied only on the typed subset. Roughly uniform sequencing depth across donors was assumed in presence/absence analyses, although this assumption may not hold. The study gave a list of about 170 TCR beta chains associated with cytomegalovirus.

Its CDR3 holds 14 amino acids, cysteine through phenylalanine. Of all the DNA, just the CDR3 is kept, 42 bases in frame from base 1. Trimming takes 4 bases from V and 3 bases from J, and the germline ends sit 13 bases apart. From the germline V gene, CDR1 is SGHRS and CDR2 is YFSETQ. The library relied on the immunoSEQ multiplex PCR assay. The multiplex PCR relied on a mix of 60 forward primers for TCR Vbeta segments and 13 reverse primers for TCR Jbeta segments. The CDR3 region of rearranged TCR beta genes was amplified from genomic DNA by a multiplex PCR assay. On the Illumina HiSeq System, the amplified TCR beta libraries were sequenced as 87-base-pair reads. For the original study's pipeline: A later analysis tallied tens of millions of unique TCR beta chains across the 660 or so repertoires, and some 10 million of those chains were shared by two or more donors. To remove PCR and sequencing errors, raw reads were error-corrected and collapsed into unique sequences using a nearest-neighbor algorithm that merged closely related sequences. CDR3 sequences were aligned to IMGT reference sequences to assign V, D and J gene segments. For a sequence to be retained, at least a six-nucleotide match to both a V gene segment and a J gene segment was required. Rearrangements were classified as productive when the CDR3 lacked stop codons and remained in frame with V and J, and all other rearrangements were classified as non-productive. Following IMGT convention, CDR3 was defined as the stretch from the second conserved V-encoded cysteine up to the conserved J-encoded phenylalanine. The earlier analysis of about 640 of the donors excluded any sequence lacking an unambiguous match to a single V gene segment. In an earlier analysis of a few hundred of the donors, V segments were called functional above 56.7% productive rearrangements and were called segregating when the between-donor standard deviation exceeded 5%. To diagnose cytomegalovirus status from the catalog of TCR beta chain sequences, a statistical classification framework was built. In a later analysis, TCR nucleotide sequences were compared against IMGT/GENE-DB human TR gene sequences so that V and J genes could be assigned. A later analysis assigned CDR3 sequences and most-parsimonious VDJ recombination scenarios with the TCRdist pipeline. In a later analysis, each TCR beta chain was defined by its CDR3 amino acid sequence together with its V-gene family, and reads lacking a unique V-gene family were excluded. A later analysis removed roughly 590 highly shared, low-generation-probability nucleotide sequences to deal with suspected cross-contamination and a sequencing artifact. A later analysis calculated a clonal expansion index for each public chain from normalized within-repertoire ranks of inferred template counts. Generation probabilities in a later analysis came from a VDJ recombination model fitted to out-of-frame rearrangements, and those results were checked against IGoR. Hypergeometric tests were used in a later analysis to score TCR-TCR, TCR-HLA and TCR-CMV co-occurrence, with a repertoire-size bias correction applied to the TCR pairs. In a later analysis, false discovery rates were estimated by permuting HLA or CMV assignments 20 times. In a later analysis, co-occurring TCRs were grouped using DBSCAN, with TCRdist sequence similarity added in when clustering inside HLA-allele-positive subsets. For co-occurrence clustering, repertoires with fewer than 30,000 or more than 120,000 public chains were excluded, along with roughly 5 repertoires with anomalous nucleotide sharing. Entries here come from immuneACCESS through TCRdb and include only in-frame sequences with V and J called. Some clones fail to appear in such tables; in the studies checked, an unresolved V gene covers under half of the shortfall, and the cause of the remainder is unknown. V, J and clone size reflect that table, while D and trimming were determined from the DNA. Present in this sample are some 120,000 clones, roughly 86% of which were seen just once. 1.8% of the sample rests with the top ten.

The cohort comprised hundreds of healthy bone marrow donors. At the time of sampling, every cohort member was nominally healthy, though immune exposures that went unrecorded were likely present. The donor was CMV seronegative and was included in the group of hundreds of seronegative cohort members. A peripheral blood sample was collected from each donor, and TCR beta sequencing was performed on peripheral blood mononuclear cells. The Qiagen DNeasy Blood Extraction Kit was used to extract genomic DNA from the blood cell samples. This TCR was sampled from a man aged 18 to 29 in good health and CMV-seronegative. Sequenced material: PBMCs. In this chain, TRBV5-1 is recombined with TRBJ1-2, and perhaps TRBD1 as D gene, on 5 matching bases. The CDR3 has the sequence CASSPSTEYYGYTF. The DNA is TGCGCCAGCAGCCCCTCGACAGAGTACTATGGCTACACCTTC.